This paragraph reports one T cell receptor beta chain. The sample comes from a study of blood T cell repertoires in COVID-19. For the study at large: Specimens from acute and convalescent COVID-19 originated in the United States, Italy and Spain.

The protocol was immunoSEQ multiplex PCR, while the TCRdb copy is restricted to in-frame clones and leaves out a portion. Of about 270,000 clones in the sample, roughly nine tenths were seen once. Enrollees, about 18 to 89 years old, lived in 20 to 25 US areas. Cohorts were determined from participant-reported clinical history. The sequenced material came from PBMCs or T cells enriched from blood (not recorded which). The source of this sequence is a woman under 30 who had recovered from COVID-19.

The CDR3 DNA follows: TGTGCCAGCAGTTATCCCGGAGGGCTCCCTGAAGCTTTCTTT. This gives the protein CASSYPGGLPEAFF. The chain joins TRBV2 to TRBJ1-1; D ambiguous. The germline V gene has CDR1 SNHLY and CDR2 FYNNEI. The CDR3 contains 14 residues. Trimming pared 5 bases from V and 6 bases from J, leaving 16 bases between.